This T cell receptor beta chain was documented in a study of glioma-infiltrating T cells after dendritic cell vaccination. Turning to the study itself: Treatment, given 2003 to 2012, was autologous tumor lysate-pulsed dendritic cell vaccination. The study, taken as a whole, reports: Higher TCR clonality did not directly relate to longer survival. Estimated pretreatment TIL content predicted outcome after dendritic cell vaccination.

The protocol was immunoSEQ multiplex PCR, while the TCRdb copy is restricted to in-frame clones and leaves out a portion. The sample has some 100,000 clones, around 85% seen once; the top ten hold around 2.9%. V dropped 8 bases and J dropped 4 bases, with 8 bases sitting between them. CDR1 is LNHDA, CDR2 SQIVND, per germline (reference sequence). The CDR3 is made up of 11 amino acids. This clone has only a few counts. What it binds is not known. This receptor was obtained from a human donor with glioblastoma. This chain connects TRBV19 to TRBJ1-2; D might be TRBD1 (5 bases). The source was blood, collected before dendritic cell vaccination. The CDR3 region has the DNA TGTGCCAGTCTTAGGGGCTATGGCTACACCTTC. Translation: CASLRGYGYTF.